This T cell receptor (beta chain) was sequenced in a study of molecular identifiers for immune sequencing clone quantification. The study, taken as a whole, reports: Sizes of clones that are highly expanded could be underestimated (if identical TCR molecules share a barcode). Reportedly, one cell's Jurkat TCR RNA was detected within 1,100,000 naive CD8 cells.

V lost 5 bases, J lost 0 bases, and 7 bases stayed unmatched. CDR3 size: 16 residues. From germline, CDR1 is MDHEN and CDR2 SYDVKM. Bulk TCR libraries used previously described methods and listed TCR primers. In TCRdb, the PCR reads were re-called with MiXCR into one record per CDR3 protein. The table lists 490,000 or so distinct CDR3 sequences, approximately 25% of them singletons. This clonotype has a count of ten or more. Its antigen is as yet unknown. Source material: naive CD8+ T cells from blood, with Jurkat cell RNA spiked in. Subset noted: FACS-sorted CD8+CD4-CCR7+CD45RA+ naive T cells. The chain has TRBV28 and TRBJ2-3, with 8 bases fitting TRBD2. This TCR was sampled from a human donor in good health. Some libraries in this study had Jurkat cell RNA spiked in. The CDR3 DNA follows: TGTGCCAGCAGTGGACTAGCTGACTCTAGCACAGATACGCAGTATTTT. This sequence encodes CASSGLADSSTDTQYF. The complete variable domain, with remaining parts taken from reference TRBV28 and TRBJ2-3, reads DVKVTQSSRYLVKRTGEKVFLECVQDMDHENMFWYRQDPGLGLRLIYFSYDVKMKEKGDIPEGYSVSREKKERFSLILESASTNQTSMYLCASSGLADSSTDTQYFGPGTRLTVL.